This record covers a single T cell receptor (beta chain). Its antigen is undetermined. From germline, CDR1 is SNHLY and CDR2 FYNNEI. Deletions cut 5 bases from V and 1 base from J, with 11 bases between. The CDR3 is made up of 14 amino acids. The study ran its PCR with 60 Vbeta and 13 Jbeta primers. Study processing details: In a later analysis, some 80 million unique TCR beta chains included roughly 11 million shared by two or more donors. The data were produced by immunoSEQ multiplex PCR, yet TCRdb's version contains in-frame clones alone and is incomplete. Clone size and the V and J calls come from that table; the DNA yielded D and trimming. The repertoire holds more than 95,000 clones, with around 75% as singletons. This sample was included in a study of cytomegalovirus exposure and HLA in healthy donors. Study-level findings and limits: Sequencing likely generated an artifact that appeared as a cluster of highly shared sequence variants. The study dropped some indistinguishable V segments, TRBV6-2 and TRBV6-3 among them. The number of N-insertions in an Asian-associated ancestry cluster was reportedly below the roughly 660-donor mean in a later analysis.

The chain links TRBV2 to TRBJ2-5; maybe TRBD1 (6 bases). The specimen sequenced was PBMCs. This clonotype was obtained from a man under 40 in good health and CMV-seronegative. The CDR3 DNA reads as TGTGCCAGCAGTACACAGGGATCCCAAGAGACCCAGTACTTC. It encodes CASSTQGSQETQYF.